This record covers a single T cell receptor beta chain. Original handling: Nucleated cell number was recorded as an estimate derived from reference gene primer amplification. The data were produced by immunoSEQ multiplex PCR, yet TCRdb's version contains in-frame clones alone and is incomplete. V and J calls and clone size come straight from that table; D and trimming were deduced from the DNA. The table has about 200,000 clones, over 75% seen once. The entry originates in a study of blood T cell repertoires in COVID-19. Study information: Researchers got acute and convalescent COVID-19 samples from the United States, Italy and Spain. Nucleic acid was either cDNA or gDNA, and it came from T cells, B-cell-depleted T cells, or PBMCs.

The TCR originated in a man in his fifties with acute or convalescent COVID-19. The specimen sequenced was peripheral blood.

The CDR3 is CASSYRGLYGYTF. The CDR3, as DNA: TGTGCCAGCAGTTATCGGGGTTTGTATGGCTACACCTTC. V gene TRBV27 combines with J gene TRBJ1-2; D not resolved. The CDR3 has 13 amino acids. The V gene lost 4 bases and the J gene lost 5 bases, with 11 bases spanning the gap. CDR1 is MNHEY and CDR2 is SMNVEV in the germline V gene (reference sequence).